This T cell receptor beta chain was recorded in a study of OX40 agonist ivuxolimab in advanced cancers. Study background: The treatment was a fully human IgG2 OX40 agonist, ivuxolimab.

TCRdb's table, derived via immunoSEQ multiplex PCR, lists solely in-frame clones and lacks some. The data contain approximately 100,000 clones, roughly 89% of them singletons. The CDR3 spans 15 residues. Trimming at V came to 5 bases and at J to 1 base, leaving 5 bases not matched to a gene. The germline gives CDR1 SGHAT, CDR2 FQNNGV. The count of this clone is one. V gene TRBV11-2 combines with J gene TRBJ2-3; 8 positions match TRBD1. The source is an adult with an advanced solid tumor such as melanoma, head and neck, liver or kidney cancer. Specimen: CD4+ or CD8+ T cells sorted from blood, collected in a trial of the OX40 agonist ivuxolimab. CDR3 DNA sequence: TGTGCCAGCAGCCCGGGGACAGGCCGCACAGATACGCAGTATTTT. As protein: CASSPGTGRTDTQYF.